These 26 T cell receptor beta chains were all obtained from the same sample, sequenced in a study of cytomegalovirus exposure and HLA in healthy donors. With 60 Vbeta and 13 Jbeta primers, the PCR was carried out. TCRdb's copy holds only in-frame clones and misses some; the assay was immunoSEQ multiplex PCR. The data contain about 130,000 clones, about 70% of them singletons. The sample consisted of PBMCs. These receptors came from a woman in her thirties or forties in good health and CMV-seropositive.

The gene calls are TRBV28 and TRBJ1-2; D perhaps matches TRBD1 (5 bases). The CDR3 totals 11 residues. V lost 4 bases, J lost 6 bases, and 6 bases lay in between. Germline V gene data show CDR1 as MDHEN and CDR2 as SYDVKM. The CDR3 DNA follows: TGTGCCAGCAGTTCGACAGATGGCTACACCTTC. Translation gives CASSSTDGYTF.

The V gene is TRBV9, the J gene TRBJ2-1, with TRBD1 as a possible D gene (5 bases). The CDR3 runs to 17 residues. Germline CDR1 and CDR2: SGDLS and YYNGEE. Trimming took off 0 bases at V and 3 bases at J, with 16 bases between the two ends. Here the CDR3 reads CASSVGQRSSYYNEQFF. The CDR3 coding sequence is TGTGCCAGCAGCGTAGGACAGAGAAGCTCCTACTACAATGAGCAGTTCTTC. The full variable domain, completed using reference TRBV9 and TRBJ2-1, is DSGVTQTPKHLITATGQRVTLRCSPRSGDLSVYWYQQSLDQGLQFLIQYYNGEERAKGNILERFSAQQFPDLHSELNLSSLELGDSALYFCASSVGQRSSYYNEQFFGPGTRLTVL.

The chain employs TRBV6-5 and TRBJ1-2; D call uncertain. Germline CDR1 is MNHEY and CDR2 is SVGAGI. V was shortened by 0 bases and J by 2 bases, with 7 bases between the two germline ends. The CDR3 runs 14 residues. The chain's CDR3 is CASSYSTANYGYTF. The CDR3 bases are TGTGCCAGCAGTTACTCTACAGCCAACTATGGCTACACCTTC.

This clone has just one count. The J gene is TRBJ2-1, the V gene TRBV11-2; 8 nucleotides line up with TRBD2. Germline CDR1 reads SGHAT; CDR2 reads FQNNGV. The junction had 1 base not matched to a gene; V was cut back by 1 base and J by 2 bases. The CDR3 is 15 residues long. The CDR3 DNA sequence: TGTGCCAGCAGCTTAGGGCGGGGGGCCTACAATGAGCAGTTCTTC. Translation gives CASSLGRGAYNEQFF.

This chain joins TRBV7-3 and TRBJ2-2; 11 bases are shared with TRBD1. The ends lost 4 bases at V and 3 bases at J; junction bases unmatched: 7. From germline, CDR1 is SGHTA and CDR2 FQGTGA. CDR3 length: 17 amino acids. CDR3 sequence reads: CASSYRGQGADTGELFF. CDR3 nucleotides: TGTGCCAGCAGCTATCGAGGACAGGGGGCTGACACCGGGGAGCTGTTTTTT.

CDR3 sequence (DNA): TGTGCCAGCAGCTTATACTCTAATTCACCCCTCCACTTT. Translated: CASSLYSNSPLHF. V and J are TRBV7-6 and TRBJ1-6; D gene unclear. V was clipped by 2 bases and J by 6 bases, with 5 bases between them. From germline, CDR1 is SGHVS and CDR2 FNYEAQ. The CDR3 extends over 13 amino acids.

The chain couples TRBV5-4 to TRBJ2-5, with a tentative D call TRBD1 (5 bases). CDR3 length equals 13 residues. Germline CDR1 is SGHNT and CDR2 is YYREEE (reference sequence). The V end was cut by 1 base, the J end by 4 bases, with 8 bases between. The CDR3 reads CASSLSRGETQYF. For the CDR3, the DNA is TGTGCCAGCAGCTTGAGTAGGGGAGAGACCCAGTACTTC. Variable domain in full (rest from reference TRBV5-4 and TRBJ2-5): ETGVTQSPTHLIKTRGQQVTLRCSSQSGHNTVSWYQQALGQGPQFIFQYYREEENGRGNFPPRFSGLQFPNYSSELNVNALELDDSALYLCASSLSRGETQYFGPGTRLLVL.

The chain uses TRBV29-1 and TRBJ2-1; D gene ambiguous. CDR1 and CDR2 (germline): SQVTM, ANQGSEA. V was shortened by 5 bases and J by 8 bases, with 10 bases between the two germline ends. The CDR3 covers 11 residues. Here the CDR3 DNA reads TGCAGCGTTTCTATCACGGATGAGCAGTTCTTC. This translates into CSVSITDEQFF.

The genes are TRBV18 and TRBJ1-1, with TRBD1 matching over 7 bases. Germline V gene sequence: CDR1 KGHSH, CDR2 LQKENI. The CDR3 extends over 12 amino acids. Trimming at V came to 8 bases and at J to 4 bases, leaving 4 bases not matched to a gene. The DNA of the CDR3 is TGTGCCAGCAGAACAGGGGTCACTGAAGCTTTCTTT. Encoded protein: CASRTGVTEAFF.

V usage is TRBV29-1 and J usage is TRBJ2-3; 9 bases fit TRBD1. From germline, CDR1 is SQVTM and CDR2 ANQGSEA. With 2 bases clipped from V and 5 bases from J, the junction kept 8 bases outside the gene matches. This CDR3 is built from 15 residues. In nucleotides, the CDR3 is TGCAGCGTTGAAAGGTATCAGACAGGGGGAGATACGCAGTATTTT. Protein product: CSVERYQTGGDTQYF.

The chain carries TRBV27 and TRBJ2-2; TRBD2 matches 8 bases. The CDR3 extends over 17 amino acids. V gave up 1 base and J gave up 5 bases; unmatched junction bases: 9. The germline V gene has CDR1 MNHEY and CDR2 SMNVEV (reference sequence). CDR3 DNA sequence: TGTGCCAGCAGTTTATTCCTCCCAGCGGGAGATACCGGGGAGCTGTTTTTT. Translation gives CASSLFLPAGDTGELFF.

This chain uses TRBV6-5 with TRBJ2-2, with 13 bases identical to TRBD2. The CDR3 has 16 residues. Germline CDR1 reads MNHEY; CDR2 reads SVGAGI. V trimming: 4 bases; J trimming: 5 bases; junction bases outside the gene matches: 4. CDR3 region: CASSLTTSGRTGELFF. DNA of the CDR3: TGTGCCAGCAGTTTAACGACTAGCGGGAGGACCGGGGAGCTGTTTTTT.

CDR3 DNA sequence: TGTGCCAGCTCACCCCCGTCGGGCAGGGGGTACGAGCAGTACTTC. Its protein product is CASSPPSGRGYEQYF. This sequence joins TRBV18 and TRBJ2-7; 7 nucleotides agree with TRBD1. CDR3 length: 15 residues. Unmatched junction bases numbered 9, after V lost 3 bases and J lost 4 bases. Germline lookup yields CDR1 KGHSH and CDR2 LQKENI.

The chain carries TRBV4-3 and TRBJ1-2; D call uncertain. The CDR3 length is 15 residues. CDR1 is LGHNA and CDR2 is YSLEER in the germline V gene. The germline V and J ends were trimmed by 1 base and 8 bases, with 17 bases remaining between them. The CDR3 reads CASSQGLGSYRGYTF. The CDR3 coding sequence is TGCGCCAGCAGCCAAGGCCTGGGGAGTTATCGCGGCTACACCTTC.

The rearrangement uses TRBV27 and TRBJ1-6; the match to TRBD1 covers 7 bases. Trimming cost V 6 bases and J 6 bases; bases outside gene matches: 5. Germline V gene data show CDR1 as MNHEY and CDR2 as SMNVEV (reference sequence). This CDR3 spans 14 amino acids. The CDR3: CASSPGQINSPLHF. The DNA of the CDR3 is TGTGCCAGCAGCCCGGGACAGATTAATTCACCCCTCCACTTT.

The CDR3 sequence: CASSLARGTANTEAFF. CDR3 nucleotide sequence: TGCGCCAGCAGCTTGGCCAGGGGGACAGCAAACACTGAAGCTTTCTTT. V usage is TRBV5-1 and J usage is TRBJ1-1, with TRBD1 matching 7 bases. The CDR3 contains 16 residues. With V trimmed by 0 bases and J by 2 bases, 7 bases remained unmatched. Germline-derived CDR1 and CDR2 are SGHRS and YFSETQ.

The chain is built from TRBV4-1 and TRBJ2-1; 12 nucleotides align to TRBD2. J was trimmed by 15 bases and V by 3 bases; bases with no gene match: 9. Germline assignment: CDR1 MGHRA and CDR2 YSYEKL. This CDR3 comprises 14 residues. CDR3 sequence: CASSQKTSGSMTFF. The CDR3 DNA sequence: TGCGCCAGCAGCCAGAAGACTAGCGGGAGTATGACGTTCTTC.

The chain couples TRBV30 to TRBJ2-5; 7 bases are a match to TRBD2. The CDR3 consists of 12 residues. V lost 5 bases, J lost 3 bases, and 3 bases stayed unmatched. Germline V CDR1 and CDR2: GTSNPN, SVGIG (reference sequence). CDR3 residues: CAWGGLKETQYF. The CDR3 nucleotides are TGTGCCTGGGGGGGACTAAAAGAGACCCAGTACTTC. The whole variable domain, remainder taken from reference TRBV30 and TRBJ2-5, is SQTIHQWPATLVQPVGSPLSLECTVEGTSNPNLYWYRQAAGRGLQLLFYSVGIGQISSEVPQNLSASRPQDRQFILSSKKLLLSDSGFYLCAWGGLKETQYFGPGTRLLVL.

The J gene is TRBJ1-2, the V gene TRBV7-2, with TRBD1 matching over 9 bases. Germline V gene data show CDR1 as SGHTA and CDR2 as FQGNSA. The CDR3 is made up of 16 amino acids. The junction had 11 bases not matched to a gene; V was cut back by 5 bases and J by 4 bases. The chain's CDR3 is CASSPVTGTGSYGYTF. The CDR3 DNA is TGTGCCAGCAGCCCTGTCACTGGGACAGGGTCCTATGGCTACACCTTC.

The rearrangement uses TRBV6-6 and TRBJ1-4, with D unclear. CDR3 length equals 10 residues. V shed 6 bases and J shed 12 bases, with 8 bases lying between them. Germline CDR1 reads MNHNY; CDR2 reads SVGAGI (reference sequence). CDR3 nucleotide sequence: TGTGCCAGCAGGGAGAGGGAACTGTTTTTT. Its translation is CASRERELFF.

This chain joins TRBV5-1 and TRBJ1-2; maybe TRBD1 (5 bases). There are 15 residues in the CDR3. V was cut by 1 base and J by 7 bases, with 17 bases left in between. The germline CDR1 and CDR2 sequences are SGHRS and YFSETQ. The CDR3 region is CASSLRRAGARGYTF. In DNA, the CDR3 is TGCGCCAGCAGCTTGAGGAGGGCCGGGGCCCGTGGCTACACCTTC.

This clone occurred a few times. CDR3 region: CASSDSGGGTDTQYF. Written as DNA, the CDR3 is TGTGCCAGCAGTGACTCTGGAGGGGGCACAGATACGCAGTATTTT. The chain uses TRBV6-1 and TRBJ2-3; maybe TRBD2 (6 bases). Deletions cut 3 bases from V and 1 base from J, with 11 bases between. Germline CDR1 MNHNS, CDR2 SASEGT. CDR3 length: 15 amino acids.

The gene calls are TRBV5-6 and TRBJ1-3, with TRBD1 matching 8 bases. V lost 3 bases and J lost 3; bases outside the gene matches: 5. Germline V gives CDR1 SGHDT, CDR2 YYEEEE. This CDR3 comprises 15 residues. Here the CDR3 reads CASSSDRASGNTIYF. In DNA form, the CDR3 reads TGTGCCAGCAGCTCGGACAGGGCTAGTGGAAACACCATATATTTT.

This clone was detected only a few times. DNA for the CDR3: TGTGCCAGCAGCGGAGGCGGGGGGTCCAACACCGGGGAGCTGTTTTTT. Translated, it gives CASSGGGGSNTGELFF. The chain has TRBV7-9 and TRBJ2-2; 8 positions match TRBD2. Germline assignment: CDR1 SEHNR and CDR2 FQNEAQ (reference sequence). J lost 2 bases, V lost 5 bases, and 7 bases had no gene match. The CDR3 spans 16 residues.

The genes are TRBV28 and TRBJ1-1; maybe TRBD1 (5 bases). The CDR3 has 11 amino acids. The germline CDR1 and CDR2 sequences are MDHEN and SYDVKM. V lost 10 bases to trimming and J lost 5 bases, with 11 bases between them. The DNA for the CDR3 is TGTGCCACTGGGGGGGTAACTGAAGCTTTCTTT. It encodes CATGGVTEAFF.

The CDR3 nucleotides are TGTGCCAGCAGTGCAGAATTTACCTACGAGCAGTACTTC. Translation gives CASSAEFTYEQYF. V gene TRBV6-5 combines with J gene TRBJ2-7; D unresolved. Germline CDR1 is MNHEY and CDR2 is SVGAGI. Trimming shortened V by 5 bases and J by 2 bases, and 10 bases separated the two germline ends. CDR3 size: 13 residues.